Below are 31 T cell receptor beta chains sequenced from a single sample in a study of blood T cells in healthy people across ages. PCR was performed a second time for about 7 to 11 cycles using a sample-barcoded 5' primer and a J-beta primer mix. Using its own MiXCR run on the 5' RACE reads, TCRdb lists one record per CDR3 protein. The table has fewer than 1 million distinct CDR3 sequences, roughly 44% seen once. The sequenced sample was blood. Receptors were obtained from a man aged 60-69 years in good health.

This chain links TRBV7-9 with TRBJ1-1; 9 bases match TRBD1. Germline CDR1 is SEHNR and CDR2 is FQNEAQ (reference sequence). V was clipped by 11 bases and J by 1 base; unmatched bases: 14. The length of the CDR3 is 16 residues. The CDR3 reads CAGTPGTGITNTEAFF. The CDR3 coding sequence is TGTGCCGGCACACCCGGGACAGGGATAACGAACACTGAAGCTTTCTTT.

This clonotype was found a few times. This chain connects TRBV14 to TRBJ2-3; possible D gene TRBD2, 5 bases. Trimming left V 3 bases short and J 0 bases short, with 16 bases between. There are 17 residues in the CDR3. The germline V gene has CDR1 SGHDN and CDR2 FVKESK. The CDR3 sequence is CASSHPTGKKSTDTQYF. For the CDR3, the DNA is TGTGCCAGCAGCCACCCGACCGGGAAGAAGAGCACAGATACGCAGTATTTT.

The V and J genes are TRBV9 and TRBJ2-3; 11 positions match TRBD2. Looked up from germline, CDR1 is SGDLS and CDR2 is YYNGEE. This CDR3 contains 15 residues. V trimming: 2 bases; J trimming: 5 bases; junction bases outside the gene matches: 4. DNA for the CDR3: TGTGCCAGCAGCGTCCCAGGGACTAGCGGAGATACGCAGTATTTT. Encoded protein: CASSVPGTSGDTQYF.

This clonotype was detected only a few times. The CDR3 sequence: CSVFGPYEQYF. CDR3 bases: TGCAGCGTTTTTGGTCCCTACGAGCAGTACTTC. J is TRBJ2-7 and V is TRBV29-1, with D uncertain. Germline V gene sequence: CDR1 SQVTM, CDR2 ANQGSEA. Trimming removed 5 bases from V and 2 bases from J, with 7 bases in between. CDR3 length equals 11 residues.

The chain combines TRBV10-3 with TRBJ2-3, with 11 bases fitting TRBD2. Germline V gene data show CDR1 as ENHRY and CDR2 as SYGVKD. V shed 3 bases and J 6 bases; nucleotides not matched to a gene: 8. The CDR3 covers 16 residues. CDR3: CAISDGLAGGEDTQYF. CDR3 DNA sequence: TGTGCCATCAGTGACGGCCTAGCGGGGGGTGAGGATACGCAGTATTTT.

The rearrangement uses TRBV15 and TRBJ2-1; no definite D call. The CDR3 consists of 15 residues. In germline, CDR1 is LNHNV, CDR2 YYDKDF (reference sequence). The V and J ends lost 0 bases and 4 bases respectively, with 10 bases between them. This CDR3 reads CATSRDIGRYNEQFF. The CDR3 nucleotides are TGTGCCACCAGCAGAGATATCGGCCGGTACAATGAGCAGTTCTTC.

This rearrangement joins TRBV20-1 to TRBJ1-1; tentatively, D is TRBD1 (5 bases). V lost 1 base to trimming and J lost 9 bases, with 18 bases between them. CDR1 DFQATT and CDR2 SNEGSKA come from the germline V gene (reference sequence). This CDR3 contains 14 residues. The CDR3: CSARGPRDAKKAFF. The CDR3 DNA sequence: TGCAGTGCTAGAGGACCCAGGGACGCGAAAAAAGCTTTCTTT.

This clonotype was counted between two and nine times. The genes are TRBV4-3 and TRBJ2-1; no firm D call. In germline, CDR1 is LGHNA, CDR2 YSLEER. CDR3 length: 16 residues. V was shortened by 1 base and J by 0 bases, with 10 bases between the two germline ends. CDR3 sequence: CASSQVRGRSYNEQFF. Written as DNA, the CDR3 is TGCGCCAGCAGCCAAGTACGTGGGCGCTCCTACAATGAGCAGTTCTTC.

Only a few counts were recorded for this clonotype. The chain has TRBV15 and TRBJ2-7; D gene uncertain. The germline CDR1 and CDR2 sequences are LNHNV and YYDKDF (reference sequence). V was trimmed by 2 bases and J by 2 bases, leaving 7 bases between them. The CDR3 has 13 amino acids. CDR3 residues: CATSRKSTYEQYF. CDR3 in DNA: TGTGCCACCAGCAGAAAAAGTACCTACGAGCAGTACTTC.

The chain combines TRBV10-2 with TRBJ2-7, with 11 positions matching TRBD1. Germline V CDR1 and CDR2: WSHSY, SAAADI. The CDR3 spans 13 residues. V lost 10 bases to trimming and J lost 1 base; unmatched junction nucleotides: 3. The DNA of the CDR3 is TGCGCCACCGGGACAGGGGGATCCTACGAGCAGTACTTC. Its protein product is CATGTGGSYEQYF.

The V call is TRBV2, the J call TRBJ2-1, with D perhaps TRBD2 (5 bases). CDR1 is SNHLY, CDR2 FYNNEI, per germline. CDR3 length: 14 amino acids. V was trimmed by 8 bases and J by 8 bases, leaving 19 bases between them. Here the CDR3 DNA reads TGTGCCAGCGGAACTAGGGCTTTGAGTGATGAGCAGTTCTTC. Protein: CASGTRALSDEQFF. The complete variable domain, with remaining parts taken from reference TRBV2 and TRBJ2-1, reads EPEVTQTPSHQVTQMGQEVILRCVPISNHLYFYWYRQILGQKVEFLVSFYNNEISEKSEIFDDQFSVERPDGSNFTLKIRSTKLEDSAMYFCASGTRALSDEQFFGPGTRLTVL.

This clonotype showed up just once. An end of the junction differs from the germline gene, which may be a read error. This rearrangement joins TRBV2 to TRBJ2-3; a possible D gene is TRBD2 (6 bases). The CDR3 has 14 amino acids. Germline lookup yields CDR1 SNHLY and CDR2 FYNNEI. In DNA form, the CDR3 reads TGTGCCAGCAGAGTCCGGGAGAGCACAGGTACGCAGTATTTT. Translation: CASRVRESTGTQYF. The entire variable domain, with the rest obtained from reference TRBV2 and TRBJ2-3, is as follows: EPEVTQTPSHQVTQMGQEVILRCVPISNHLYFYWYRQILGQKVEFLVSFYNNEISEKSEIFDDQFSVERPDGSNFTLKIRSTKLEDSAMYFCASRVRESTGTQYFGPGTRLTVL.

The chain uses TRBV4-3 and TRBJ2-3; possibly TRBD2 for D (7 bases). The germline V gene has CDR1 LGHNA and CDR2 YSLEER. Trimming cost V 0 bases and J 2 bases, with 15 bases left between them. This CDR3 is built from 17 residues. This CDR3 reads CASSQDARGGPTDTQYF. CDR3 coding DNA: TGCGCCAGCAGCCAAGATGCCCGCGGGGGCCCCACAGATACGCAGTATTTT.

In the case of this clonotype: Germline is not matched at one junction end, which may reflect a read error. The rearrangement joins TRBV12-3 or TRBV12-4 to TRBJ2-7; D perhaps matches TRBD1 (6 bases). The CDR3 runs to 13 residues. The DNA for the CDR3 is TGTGCCAGCGGGGGCCCAGGGGTCTACGGGCAGTACTTC. Its translation is CASGGPGVYGQYF.

This chain connects TRBV4-3 to TRBJ2-3; D ambiguous. The V end lost 0 bases, the J end lost 5 bases, and 12 bases lay between the germline ends. The CDR3 has 15 amino acids. Germline V gives CDR1 LGHNA, CDR2 YSLEER. DNA of the CDR3: TGCGCCAGCAGCCAAGATGGGCTCCCGGGAGATACGCAGTATTTT. Translating gives CASSQDGLPGDTQYF.

This clonotype was observed a few times. V gene TRBV6-2 or TRBV6-3 combines with J gene TRBJ2-1, with 10 bases matching TRBD1. TRBJ2-7 matches the DNA end more closely, so the J call is doubtful. This CDR3 comprises 15 residues. The germline V gene has CDR1 MNHEY and CDR2 SVGEGT. In DNA form, the CDR3 reads TGTGCCAGCAGTTACCTGGGACAGGGGTCATACGAGCAGTACTTC. It specifies CASSYLGQGSYEQYF.

The rearrangement uses TRBV20-1 and TRBJ1-1; the D gene is possibly TRBD1 (5 bases). CDR1 DFQATT and CDR2 SNEGSKA come from the germline V gene (reference sequence). V was shortened by 7 bases and J by 1 base, with 16 bases between the two germline ends. This CDR3 is built from 14 residues. In nucleotides, the CDR3 is TGCAGTGTTGAAGAGCCCGACAGGAACACTGAAGCTTTCTTT. Translated, it gives CSVEEPDRNTEAFF.

With regard to this clonotype: The junction shows a germline mismatch at one end, possibly a read error. The chain uses TRBV20-1 and TRBJ1-1; 7 bases align to TRBD1. This CDR3 is built from 12 residues. The V gene's germline CDR1 is DFQATT and CDR2 SNEGSKA (reference sequence). The CDR3 DNA is TGCAGTGCTAGGACAGGGAACATTGAAGCTTTCTTT. Translated, it gives CSARTGNIEAFF.

This clonotype has just a few counts. The rearrangement joins TRBV20-1 to TRBJ1-2; perhaps TRBD1 as D (5 bases). The CDR3 has 11 amino acids. The V end lost 5 bases, the J end lost 8 bases, and 12 bases lay between the germline ends. The germline gives CDR1 DFQATT, CDR2 SNEGSKA (reference sequence). The CDR3 is CSALGGGGYTF. The CDR3 DNA follows: TGCAGTGCTCTTGGGGGGGGAGGCTACACCTTC.

In this sample, this clonotype turned up once. The chain recombines TRBV7-2 with TRBJ1-2; a weak D match, TRBD1 (5 bases). Deletions cut 4 bases from V and 8 bases from J, with 11 bases between. CDR1 SGHTA and CDR2 FQGNSA come from the germline V gene. The CDR3 runs to 12 residues. The chain's CDR3 is CASSWDLGGYTF. In DNA, the CDR3 is TGTGCCAGCAGCTGGGACCTGGGGGGCTACACCTTC. Using reference TRBV7-2 and TRBJ1-2 for the parts outside the CDR3, the full variable domain is GAGVSQSPSNKVTEKGKDVELRCDPISGHTALYWYRQSLGQGLEFLIYFQGNSAPDKSGLPSDRFSAERTGGSVSTLTIQRTQQEDSAVYLCASSWDLGGYTFGSGTRLTVV.

The chain is built from TRBV6-1 and TRBJ2-7, with D maybe TRBD1 (6 bases). Germline lookup yields CDR1 MNHNS and CDR2 SASEGT. Trimming shortened V by 6 bases and J by 2 bases, and 11 bases separated the two germline ends. The CDR3 is 13 amino acids. CDR3 nucleotides: TGTGCCAGCAGGCTACAGGGAACCTACGAGCAGTACTTC. This sequence encodes CASRLQGTYEQYF.

The chain carries TRBV7-2 and TRBJ1-4; possible D gene TRBD1, 5 bases. The CDR3 consists of 16 residues. Germline CDR1 is SGHTA and CDR2 is FQGNSA. With 3 bases removed from V and 0 bases from J, the gap between germline ends came to 11 bases. Written as DNA, the CDR3 is TGTGCCAGCAGCTTCACCGGGGCAACAACTAATGAAAAACTGTTTTTT. It codes for CASSFTGATTNEKLFF.

The chain uses TRBV18 and TRBJ2-1, with TRBD2 identical over 8 bases. Germline V CDR1 and CDR2: KGHSH, LQKENI. Unmatched junction bases numbered 8, after V lost 0 bases and J lost 7 bases. This CDR3 is built from 16 residues. CDR3 amino acids: CASSPPGGGKVNEQFF. CDR3 DNA sequence: TGTGCCAGCTCACCACCAGGCGGGGGGAAGGTAAATGAGCAGTTCTTC.

This clonotype was detected only a few times. CDR3 region: CASSELTAGYTF. The CDR3 nucleotides read TGTGCCAGCAGTGAATTAACCGCGGGCTACACCTTC. The rearrangement links TRBV25-1 to TRBJ1-2, with D unresolved. Trimming left V 1 base short and J 8 bases short, with 8 bases between. Germline CDR1 reads MGHDK; CDR2 reads SYGVNS. The CDR3 extends over 12 amino acids.

The chain recombines TRBV15 with TRBJ2-5; maybe TRBD1 (6 bases). The V end was cut by 1 base, the J end by 0 bases, with 12 bases between. The germline CDR1 and CDR2 sequences are LNHNV and YYDKDF (reference sequence). The CDR3 runs to 16 residues. As DNA, the CDR3 is TGTGCCACCAGCAGAGGGTCCTGGACAGACCAAGAGACCCAGTACTTC. This codes for CATSRGSWTDQETQYF.

This clonotype was counted between two and nine times. J is TRBJ2-3 and V is TRBV9; TRBD2 matches 9 bases. Germline trimming cut 2 bases from V and 3 bases from J; bases unmatched to any gene: 10. Germline assignment: CDR1 SGDLS and CDR2 YYNGEE. This CDR3 contains 17 residues. The CDR3 sequence: CASSVDSAGGRTDTQYF. DNA for the CDR3: TGTGCCAGCAGCGTCGACTCAGCGGGGGGCCGTACAGATACGCAGTATTTT.

The gene calls are TRBV9 and TRBJ2-1; 7 bases line up with TRBD1. J was trimmed by 0 bases and V by 3 bases; bases with no gene match: 3. Germline V gene lookup returns CDR1 SGDLS and CDR2 YYNGEE. This CDR3 region has 15 residues. The CDR3 DNA reads TGTGCCAGCAGCGCGACAGGGAACTCCTACAATGAGCAGTTCTTC. Residues: CASSATGNSYNEQFF.

This rearrangement joins TRBV21-1 to TRBJ2-5; the D call TRBD1 from the table was never checked on the DNA. TRBV21-1 represents a pseudogene. This CDR3 region has 14 residues. CDR3 nucleotides: TGTGCCAGCAGCAAATGGGCAGGGACGGAGACCCAGTACTTC. Amino acids: CASSKWAGTETQYF.

This clonotype occurred many times. The J gene is TRBJ2-7, the V gene TRBV7-2; TRBD2 is a possible D gene (7 bases). There are 16 residues in the CDR3. V lost 4 bases and J lost 0, with 16 bases in between. The germline gives CDR1 SGHTA, CDR2 FQGNSA. The CDR3, as DNA: TGTGCCAGCAGCTCCTGGGGGGGCCCGAGCTCCTACGAGCAGTACTTC. It codes for CASSSWGGPSSYEQYF.

The V gene is TRBV7-2, the J gene TRBJ2-5, with a weak D call TRBD2 (5 bases). V lost 2 bases and J 11 bases, leaving 18 bases between the germline ends. Germline V gene sequence: CDR1 SGHTA, CDR2 FQGNSA. The CDR3 has 14 amino acids. CDR3 sequence reads: CASSLPNPIREQYF. CDR3 nucleotides: TGTGCCAGCAGCTTACCCAACCCGATAAGGGAGCAGTACTTC.

This clonotype was counted between two and nine times. The J gene is TRBJ2-6, the V gene TRBV27; D tentatively reads TRBD1 or TRBD2 (5 bases each). The CDR3 runs 18 residues. The germline V gene encodes CDR1 MNHEY and CDR2 SMNVEV (reference sequence). The V end was cut by 5 bases, the J end by 0 bases, with 17 bases between. CDR3: CASSPEAGAYSGANVLTF. The CDR3 nucleotides read TGTGCCAGCAGTCCAGAGGCCGGGGCGTACTCTGGGGCCAACGTCCTGACTTTC.